What follows is one TCR beta chain and its context. The data belong to a study of blood T cell repertoires in COVID-19. All enrollees were about 18 to 95 years old and from approximately 25 US areas. This CDR3 comprises 15 residues. CDR1 is SGHTA and CDR2 is FQGNSA in the germline V gene. Between the trimmed V and J ends, which lost 0 bases and 6 bases, there was a span of 12 bases. The repertoire was sequenced with immunoSEQ multiplex PCR; TCRdb's copy has only in-frame clones and lacks some. Seen here are under 500,000 clones, nearly 90% observed once, and the top ten hold nearly 2%. The clonotype originates from a woman between 18 and 30 years old with acute COVID-19. The specimen sequenced was PBMCs or T cells enriched from blood (not recorded which). The V gene is TRBV7-2, the J gene TRBJ2-4, with D perhaps matching TRBD1 (5 bases). This CDR3 reads CASSLASQGSNIQYF. DNA for the CDR3: TGTGCCAGCAGCTTAGCGAGCCAGGGTTCAAACATTCAGTACTTC.